This TCR beta chain is drawn from a study of regulatory T cells in long-lasting Graves disease. Broader study findings: A greater number of public clonotypes (roughly 2,700) was shared by persistent patients than by new patients (approximately 1,000). Patients whose Graves' disease persisted exhibited lower TCR diversity than those newly diagnosed.

Noted time point: newly diagnosed GD, antithyroid drugs for less than 3 months. After RNA was extracted from PBMCs, the TCR library was made from it. According to the study, TCR beta libraries were built with iRepertoire HTBI primers and CDR3-region Arm-PCR. TCRdb reprocessed the multiplex PCR reads via MiXCR and lists one record per CDR3 protein. The repertoire includes 510,000 or so distinct CDR3 sequences, about 12% of them detected once, and around 9.3% sits in the top ten. This clonotype was recorded many times. The antigen is unknown. These data were likewise used in another study, on T cells in Graves' hyperthyroidism and ophthalmopathy.

The specimen comprised peripheral blood mononuclear cells (PBMCs), sampled at new diagnosis, from a patient treated with antithyroid drugs. The source of this sequence is a woman in her twenties or thirties with Graves disease.

The DNA for the CDR3 is TGTGCCACCAGCAGAGATTTGGGGTACACCATATATTTT. The encoded protein is CATSRDLGYTIYF. This chain links TRBV15 with TRBJ1-3; D not resolved. CDR1 LNHNV and CDR2 YYDKDF come from the germline V gene (reference sequence). The CDR3 has 13 residues. V lost 0 bases to trimming and J lost 8 bases, with 8 bases between them.